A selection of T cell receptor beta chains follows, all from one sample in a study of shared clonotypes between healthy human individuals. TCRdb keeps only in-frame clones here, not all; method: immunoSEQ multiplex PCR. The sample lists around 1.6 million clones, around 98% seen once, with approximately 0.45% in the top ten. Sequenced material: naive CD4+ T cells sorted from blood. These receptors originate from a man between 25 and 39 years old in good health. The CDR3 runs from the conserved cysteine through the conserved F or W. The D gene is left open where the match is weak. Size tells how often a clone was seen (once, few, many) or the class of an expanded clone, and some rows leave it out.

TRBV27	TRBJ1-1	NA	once	TGTGCCAGCAGAAAACGAACGGGTTACTCTGAAGCTTTCTTT	CASRKRTGYSEAFF
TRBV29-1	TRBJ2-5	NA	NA	TGCAGCGTATCCAGGGGGGGGTACCAAGAGACCCAGTACTTC	CSVSRGGYQETQYF
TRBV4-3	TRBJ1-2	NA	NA	TGCGCCAGCAGCCAAGAACGTACGGCCTCTAGTCGCTACACCTTC	CASSQERTASSRYTF
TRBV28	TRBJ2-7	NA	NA	TGTGCCAGCAGTTTTCCGGGGTACGAGCAGTACTTC	CASSFPGYEQYF
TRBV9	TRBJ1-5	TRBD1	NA	TGTGCCAGCAGCGTAGCCCCAGGGGGGAATCAGCCCCAGCATTTT	CASSVAPGGNQPQHF
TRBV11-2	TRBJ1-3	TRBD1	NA	TGTGCCAGCAGCTTAGCGGGAGGGGGCCACGGAAACACCATATATTTT	CASSLAGGGHGNTIYF
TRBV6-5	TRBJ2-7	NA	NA	TGTGCCAGCAGAGAACCCGGGACCGACGAGCAGTACTTC	CASREPGTDEQYF
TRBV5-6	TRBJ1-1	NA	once	TGTGCCAGCAGCGCCAGACTACAGGGTAGGGACACTGAAGCTTTCTTT	CASSARLQGRDTEAFF
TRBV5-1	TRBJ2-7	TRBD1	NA	TGCGCCAGCAGGTGGGACAGTTACGAGCAGTACTTC	CASRWDSYEQYF
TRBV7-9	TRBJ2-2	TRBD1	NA	TGTGCCAGCAGCTCCCTTTTCCCGGGACAGGAGAACACCGGGGAGCTGTTTTTT	CASSSLFPGQENTGELFF
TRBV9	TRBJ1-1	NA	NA	TGTGCCAGCAGCGTAGGCGCCGAGGGGAACACTGAAGCTTTCTTT	CASSVGAEGNTEAFF
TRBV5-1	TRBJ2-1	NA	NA	TGCGCCAGCAGCTTGGGGGTGGGCTCTAGCAATGAGCAGTTCTTC	CASSLGVGSSNEQFF